This T cell receptor beta chain appears in the sequencing data of a study of shared clonotypes between healthy human individuals. Study observations and caveats: As a rule, naive subsets had a larger estimated richness than memory subsets. It was expected that sequencing depth would affect clonotype sharing among donors.

This table comes from immunoSEQ multiplex PCR, and its TCRdb copy is limited to in-frame clones, with some not included. The sample lists 2 million to 3 million clones; roughly 93% were seen once. This CDR3 region has 17 residues. V shed 0 bases, J shed 2 bases, and the junction held 6 bases outside the gene matches. To note about this clone: The antigen remains unidentified.

Sequenced sample: naive CD4+ T cells from PBMCs. This sample's subset: CD45RA+ positively selected. This chain links TRBV23-1 with TRBJ2-3; 9 nucleotides agree with TRBD1. TRBV23-1 is an ORF, with its function uncertain. The TCR sequence derives from a man aged 18 to 30 in good health. Some clones in this sample may be carry-over from other donors' samples. Here the CDR3 reads CASSQSRGTGHTDTQYF. For the CDR3, the DNA is TGCGCCAGCAGTCAATCTAGGGGGACAGGGCACACAGATACGCAGTATTTT.